The 15 T cell receptor beta chains below all came from one sample that was sequenced in a study of T-cell memory formation after mild COVID-19. TCRdb re-derived calls from the 5' RACE reads in MiXCR, one entry per CDR3 protein. The sample shows 300,000 to 400,000 distinct CDR3 sequences, approximately 27% of them seen only once. Sequences were obtained from PBMCs or a T cell subset sorted from them (not recorded which). These receptors came from an adult woman who had mild COVID-19 (a few samples of this study predate the infection). Cell type and time point are not known.

This chain joins TRBV6-2 or TRBV6-3 and TRBJ2-7; 9 bases map to TRBD1. Per the germline V gene, CDR1 is MNHEY and CDR2 is SVGEGT. With 2 bases clipped from V and 1 base from J, the junction kept 9 bases outside the gene matches. The CDR3 covers 17 residues. The CDR3 nucleotides read TGTGCCAGCAGTTACCCGAGGACAGGGGCGTCTTCCTACGAGCAGTACTTC. It encodes CASSYPRTGASSYEQYF.

This clonotype has a handful of counts. The V and J genes are TRBV7-9 and TRBJ1-2; unclear D gene. The CDR3 has 15 amino acids. The germline gives CDR1 SEHNR, CDR2 FQNEAQ (reference sequence). Deletions cut 0 bases from V and 8 bases from J, with 16 bases between. In DNA form, the CDR3 reads TGTGCCAGCAGCTTAGCCTCGACGGACCCAGCCGGCTACACCTTC. Its translation is CASSLASTDPAGYTF.

The gene calls are TRBV19 and TRBJ1-3, with 7 nucleotides matching TRBD1. This CDR3 region has 15 residues. V shed 2 bases, J shed 1 base, and the junction held 2 bases outside the gene matches. CDR1 is LNHDA, CDR2 SQIVND, per germline (reference sequence). The CDR3 region has the DNA TGTGCCAGTAGTATAACAGGGGCTTCTGGAAACACCATATATTTT. As protein: CASSITGASGNTIYF.

A few counts support this clonotype. The chain employs TRBV7-3 and TRBJ2-2, with 8 bases matching TRBD1. Germline V gives CDR1 SGHTA, CDR2 FQGTGA. The V gene end was trimmed by 2 bases and the J gene end by 4 bases; junction bases not matched to a gene: 6. The CDR3 is made up of 16 amino acids. Written as DNA, the CDR3 is TGTGCCAGCAGCTTACCGGGACAGGATAGCACCGGGGAGCTGTTTTTT. Its protein product is CASSLPGQDSTGELFF. The full variable domain, completed using reference TRBV7-3 and TRBJ2-2, is GAGVSQTPSNKVTEKGKYVELRCDPISGHTALYWYRQSLGQGPEFLIYFQGTGAADDSGLPNDRFFAVRPEGSVSTLKIQRTERGDSAVYLCASSLPGQDSTGELFFGEGSRLTVL.

The rearrangement uses TRBV15 and TRBJ2-2; D is ambiguous. The CDR3 contains 11 residues. Per the germline V gene, CDR1 is LNHNV and CDR2 is YYDKDF (reference sequence). Trimming shortened V by 4 bases and J by 6 bases, and 3 bases separated the two germline ends. CDR3 sequence (DNA): TGTGCCACCAGCAATGCCGGGGAGCTGTTTTTT. Translated, it gives CATSNAGELFF.

The rearrangement uses TRBV23-1 and TRBJ1-2; 7 nucleotides align to TRBD1. TRBV23-1 is noted as an ORF with a role that remains uncertain. The V gene end was trimmed by 4 bases and the J gene end by 6 bases; junction bases not matched to a gene: 8. The CDR3 totals 14 residues. The CDR3 sequence is CASSLTRQGDGYTF. As DNA, the CDR3 is TGCGCCAGCAGTCTGACCCGGCAGGGGGATGGCTACACCTTC.

This clonotype was seen a handful of times. This sequence joins TRBV18 and TRBJ2-7; perhaps D is TRBD1 or TRBD2 (5 bases each). The length of the CDR3 is 12 residues. Between the trimmed V and J ends, which lost 6 bases and 7 bases, there was a span of 13 bases. Germline-derived CDR1 and CDR2 are KGHSH and LQKENI. The CDR3 is CASSPSWGEQYF. CDR3 coding DNA: TGTGCCAGCTCGCCTTCTTGGGGGGAGCAGTACTTC. Full variable domain (remainder filled in from reference TRBV18 and TRBJ2-7): NAGVMQNPRHLVRRRGQEARLRCSPMKGHSHVYWYRQLPEEGLKFMVYLQKENIIDESGMPKERFSAEFPKEGPSILRIQQVVRGDSAAYFCASSPSWGEQYFGPGTRLTVT.

This clonotype was observed a few times. The J gene is TRBJ2-1, the V gene TRBV11-2, with 9 bases lining up with TRBD1. Germline-derived CDR1 and CDR2 are SGHAT and FQNNGV. CDR3 length: 15 residues. V lost 5 bases and J lost 8; bases outside the gene matches: 10. DNA for the CDR3: TGTGCCAGCAGCCCAGAGGGACAGGGAAAGGATGAGCAGTTCTTC. Its protein product is CASSPEGQGKDEQFF.

This clonotype was counted between two and nine times. This rearrangement joins TRBV29-1 to TRBJ2-7, with TRBD1 matching over 7 bases. CDR3 size: 15 residues. Germline CDR1 is SQVTM and CDR2 is ANQGSEA. Trimming cost V 6 bases and J 2 bases; bases outside gene matches: 13. The CDR3 loop is CSVGRGRGGTYEQYF. The CDR3, as DNA: TGCAGCGTGGGTAGGGGGCGCGGCGGTACCTACGAGCAGTACTTC.

The table lists this clonotype with many counts. The chain joins TRBV7-8 to TRBJ2-7; 11 nucleotides line up with TRBD2. The V gene end was trimmed by 6 bases and the J gene end by 7 bases; junction bases not matched to a gene: 14. CDR3 length: 16 amino acids. Germline V gene lookup returns CDR1 SGHVS and CDR2 FQNEAQ. The DNA of the CDR3 is TGTGCCAGCAGTACGCCGGGACTAGCGGTCCCTAGGGAGCAGTACTTC. It specifies CASSTPGLAVPREQYF.

This clonotype was picked up a small number of times. The chain has TRBV13 and TRBJ1-3, with D unresolved. The germline CDR1 and CDR2 sequences are PRHDT and FYEKMQ (reference sequence). Trimming removed 1 base from V and 0 bases from J, with 10 bases in between. This CDR3 is built from 16 residues. The CDR3 reads CASSLESLSSGNTIYF. DNA of the CDR3: TGTGCCAGCAGCTTAGAGTCCCTGAGCTCTGGAAACACCATATATTTT.

This clonotype was counted between two and nine times. The V call is TRBV2, the J call TRBJ1-1, with D unclear. V was shortened by 10 bases and J by 1 base, with 13 bases between the two germline ends. CDR3 length: 13 amino acids. Germline CDR1 and CDR2: SNHLY and FYNNEI. CDR3 amino acids: CATKRARNTEAFF. Written as DNA, the CDR3 is TGTGCCACGAAGAGGGCCCGGAACACTGAAGCTTTCTTT.

This clonotype came up many times. This rearrangement joins TRBV20-1 to TRBJ2-1, with D perhaps being TRBD1 or TRBD2 (5 bases each). The CDR3 length is 14 residues. Trimming removed 2 bases at V and 2 bases at J, with 10 bases between. Germline V lookup: CDR1 DFQATT, CDR2 SNEGSKA (reference sequence). The CDR3 DNA follows: TGCAGTGCTAGATCCGGGGCTACCTACAATGAGCAGTTCTTC. Its translation is CSARSGATYNEQFF.

This clonotype has only a few counts. V is TRBV7-8 and J is TRBJ2-1; tentatively, D is TRBD1 (6 bases). The germline V gene encodes CDR1 SGHVS and CDR2 FQNEAQ. CDR3 length equals 12 residues. V lost 5 bases and J lost 13, with 15 bases in between. The CDR3 protein is CASSLVRGIQFF. CDR3 DNA sequence: TGTGCCAGCAGCCTAGTTAGGGGGATACAGTTCTTC.

The chain carries TRBV4-3 and TRBJ1-1; D gene ambiguous. The V gene's germline CDR1 is LGHNA and CDR2 YSLEER. Trimming took 0 bases from V and 7 from J, leaving 12 bases between them. The CDR3 is 14 amino acids. The CDR3 loop is CASSQEDRADEAFF. The CDR3 nucleotides are TGCGCCAGCAGCCAAGAAGACCGGGCTGATGAAGCTTTCTTT.